The clone carrying this T cell receptor beta chain was observed a few times. The target antigen is unknown. Combining a sample-barcoded 5' primer with a J-beta primer mix, a second PCR ran for roughly 7 to 11 cycles. TCRdb itself ran the 5' RACE reads through MiXCR, one entry per CDR3 protein. This table holds roughly 900,000 distinct CDR3 sequences, about 48% found once. V lost 6 bases, J lost 4 bases, and 13 bases lay in between. The CDR3 sequence is 12 residues long. CDR1 SQVTM and CDR2 ANQGSEA come from the germline V gene. The entry originates in a study of blood T cells in healthy people across ages. Study summary: When template switching was applied, about one barcoded beta molecule was captured per two T cells. Overall study results and limits: Older age went with lower TCR beta diversity per million T cells, in a roughly linear way. Using unsorted PBMCs precluded a conclusive naive versus antigen-experienced comparison.

This receptor was obtained from a man aged 30 to 39 in good health. The chain recombines TRBV29-1 with TRBJ2-7; D might be TRBD1 (6 bases). The sample comprised blood. The DNA of the CDR3 is TGCAGCGTATCCCCTACAGGGTACGAGCAGTACTTC. This codes for CSVSPTGYEQYF.